Reported below is one T cell receptor (beta chain). Its cognate antigen is unknown. The sample originates from a study of T cells in narcolepsy. Study in general: Donors had narcolepsy type 1 or type 2, or were healthy controls. Whole-study findings and limits: Blood of same and different patients, but not healthy controls, reportedly held recurring autoreactive clonotypes.

The CDR3 loop spans 15 amino acids. The germline V gene encodes CDR1 LGHNA and CDR2 YNFKEQ. Trimming at V came to 0 bases and at J to 1 base, leaving 0 bases not matched to a gene. TCRdb's table, derived via immunoSEQ multiplex PCR, lists solely in-frame clones and lacks some. This repertoire shows roughly 40,000 clones, about 85% found once; its top ten account for about 1.5%. The receptor comes from a human donor with narcolepsy. The chain employs TRBV4-2 and TRBJ2-5; 9 positions agree with TRBD2. What was sequenced was CD45RA- memory CD4+ T cells from PBMCs. The CDR3 coding sequence is TGTGCCAGCAGCCAAGAGCGGGGGGGCCAAGAGACCCAGTACTTC. It specifies CASSQERGGQETQYF.